This TCR beta chain was profiled in a study of OX40 agonist ivuxolimab in advanced cancers. Assay: immunoSEQ multiplex PCR; the TCRdb copy retains only in-frame clones and omits some. The sample lists 40,000 to 60,000 clones, around 90% occurring once. Germline V gene lookup returns CDR1 SGDLS and CDR2 YYNGEE. The J segment lost 5 bases and the V segment lost 3 bases, leaving 14 bases of the junction unmatched. The CDR3 loop spans 16 amino acids. As to this clone: Its target is unknown.

Study-level points and caveats: Expanded clones tended on average to be more numerous among CD8+ T cells than CD4+.

The sample in question was CD4+ or CD8+ T cells sorted from blood, obtained in a trial of the OX40 agonist ivuxolimab. The rearrangement links TRBV9 to TRBJ2-7; the match to TRBD1 covers 7 bases. This receptor was obtained from an adult with an advanced solid tumor such as melanoma, head and neck, liver or kidney cancer. The CDR3 loop reads CASSARATGTLNEQYF. The CDR3 DNA reads as TGTGCCAGCAGCGCCCGGGCGACAGGGACGCTGAACGAGCAGTACTTC.